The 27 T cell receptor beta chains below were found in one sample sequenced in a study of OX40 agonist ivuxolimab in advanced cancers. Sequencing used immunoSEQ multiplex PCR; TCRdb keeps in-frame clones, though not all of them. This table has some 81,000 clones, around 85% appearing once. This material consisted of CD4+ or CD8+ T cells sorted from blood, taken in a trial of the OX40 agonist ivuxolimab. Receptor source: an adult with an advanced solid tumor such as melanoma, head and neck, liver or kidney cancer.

CDR3 protein: CASSPGGRAETQYF. CDR3 nucleotide sequence: TGTGCCAGCTCACCAGGAGGCAGGGCTGAGACCCAGTACTTC. The chain has TRBV18 and TRBJ2-5, with D perhaps given as TRBD1 or TRBD2 (5 bases each). Germline-derived CDR1 and CDR2 are KGHSH and LQKENI. The length of the CDR3 is 14 residues. With 2 bases removed from V and 5 bases from J, the gap between germline ends came to 12 bases.

The CDR3 is CASSLELAGDNEQFF. The CDR3, as DNA: TGCGCCAGCAGCTTGGAACTAGCGGGGGACAATGAGCAGTTCTTC. The chain employs TRBV5-1 and TRBJ2-1, with 11 bases fitting TRBD2. Trimming removed 0 bases from V and 5 bases from J; junction bases left unmatched: 1. Germline V gives CDR1 SGHRS, CDR2 YFSETQ. The CDR3 is 15 residues long.

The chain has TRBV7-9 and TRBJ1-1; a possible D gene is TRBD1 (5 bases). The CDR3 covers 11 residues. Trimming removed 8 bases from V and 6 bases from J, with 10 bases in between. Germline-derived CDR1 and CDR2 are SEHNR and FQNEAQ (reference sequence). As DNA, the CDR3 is TGTGCCAGCGGTGCAGGGCCTGAAGCTTTCTTT. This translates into CASGAGPEAFF.

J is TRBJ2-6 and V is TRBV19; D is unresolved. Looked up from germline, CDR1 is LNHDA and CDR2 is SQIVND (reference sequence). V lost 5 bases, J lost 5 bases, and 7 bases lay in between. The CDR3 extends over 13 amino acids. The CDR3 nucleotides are TGTGCCAGTAGTCCTGACAGGGCCAACGTCCTGACTTTC. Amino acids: CASSPDRANVLTF.

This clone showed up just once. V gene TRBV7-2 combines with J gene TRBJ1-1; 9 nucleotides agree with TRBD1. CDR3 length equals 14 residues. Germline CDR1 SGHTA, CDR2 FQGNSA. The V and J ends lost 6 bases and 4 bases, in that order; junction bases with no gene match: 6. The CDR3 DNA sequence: TGTGCCAGCAGTTATACAGGGGGCGGCACTGAAGCTTTCTTT. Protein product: CASSYTGGGTEAFF.

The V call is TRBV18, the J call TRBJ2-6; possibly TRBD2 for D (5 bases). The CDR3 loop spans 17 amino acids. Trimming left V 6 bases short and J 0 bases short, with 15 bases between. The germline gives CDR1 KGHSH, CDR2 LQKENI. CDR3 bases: TGTGCCAGCTCCCTTCCTGGCGGGCACTCTGGGGCCAACGTCCTGACTTTC. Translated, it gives CASSLPGGHSGANVLTF.

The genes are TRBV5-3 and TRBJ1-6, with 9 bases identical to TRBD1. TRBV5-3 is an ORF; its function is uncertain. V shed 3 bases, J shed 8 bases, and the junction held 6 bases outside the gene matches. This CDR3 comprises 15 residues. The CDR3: CARSCTRDRDSPLHF. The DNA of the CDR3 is TGTGCCAGAAGCTGTACCCGGGACAGGGATTCACCCCTCCACTTT.

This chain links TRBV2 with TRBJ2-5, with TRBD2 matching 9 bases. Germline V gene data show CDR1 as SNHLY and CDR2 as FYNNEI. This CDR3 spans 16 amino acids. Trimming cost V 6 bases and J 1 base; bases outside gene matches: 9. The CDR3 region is CASSRKGGLAQETQYF. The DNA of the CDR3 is TGTGCCAGCAGCCGGAAGGGGGGACTAGCCCAAGAGACCCAGTACTTC.

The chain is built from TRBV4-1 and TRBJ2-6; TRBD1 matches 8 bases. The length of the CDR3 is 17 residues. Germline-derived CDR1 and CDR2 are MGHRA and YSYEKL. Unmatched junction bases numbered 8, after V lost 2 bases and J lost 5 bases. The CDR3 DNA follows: TGCGCCAGCAGCCAATACACAGGGGGTGGCAGGGCCAACGTCCTGACTTTC. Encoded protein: CASSQYTGGGRANVLTF.

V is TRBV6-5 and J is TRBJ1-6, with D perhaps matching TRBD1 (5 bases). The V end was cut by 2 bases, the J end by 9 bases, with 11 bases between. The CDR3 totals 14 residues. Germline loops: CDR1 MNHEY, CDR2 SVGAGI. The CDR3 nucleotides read TGTGCCAGCAGTTACAGCAGGGCGGGTTCACCCCTCCACTTT. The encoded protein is CASSYSRAGSPLHF.

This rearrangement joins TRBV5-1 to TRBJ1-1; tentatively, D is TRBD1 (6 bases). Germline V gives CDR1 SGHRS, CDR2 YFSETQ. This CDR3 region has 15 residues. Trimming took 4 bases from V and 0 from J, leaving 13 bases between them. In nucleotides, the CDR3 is TGCGCCAGCAGCCCCGAGGGGGGGATGAACACTGAAGCTTTCTTT. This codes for CASSPEGGMNTEAFF.

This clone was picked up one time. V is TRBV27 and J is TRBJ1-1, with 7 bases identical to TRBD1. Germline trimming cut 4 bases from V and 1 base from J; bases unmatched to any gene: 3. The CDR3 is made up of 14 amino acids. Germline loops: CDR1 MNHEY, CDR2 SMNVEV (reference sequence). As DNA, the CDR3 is TGTGCCAGCAGTTACAGGGGCAAGAACACTGAAGCTTTCTTT. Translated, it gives CASSYRGKNTEAFF.

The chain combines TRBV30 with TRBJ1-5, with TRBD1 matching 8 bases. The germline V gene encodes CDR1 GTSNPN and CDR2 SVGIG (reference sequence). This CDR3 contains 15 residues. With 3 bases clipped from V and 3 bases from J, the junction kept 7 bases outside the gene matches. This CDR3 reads CAWSAGTGNNQPQHF. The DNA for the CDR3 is TGTGCCTGGAGCGCCGGGACAGGCAACAATCAGCCCCAGCATTTT.

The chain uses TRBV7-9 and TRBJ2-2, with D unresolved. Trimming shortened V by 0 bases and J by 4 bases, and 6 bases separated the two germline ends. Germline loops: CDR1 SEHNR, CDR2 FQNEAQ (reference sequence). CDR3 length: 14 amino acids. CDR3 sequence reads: CASSLAWGTGELFF. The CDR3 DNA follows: TGTGCCAGCAGCTTAGCTTGGGGCACCGGGGAGCTGTTTTTT.

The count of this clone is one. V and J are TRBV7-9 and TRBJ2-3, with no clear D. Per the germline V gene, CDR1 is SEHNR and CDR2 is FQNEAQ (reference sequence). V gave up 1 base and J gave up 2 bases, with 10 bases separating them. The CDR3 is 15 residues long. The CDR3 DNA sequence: TGTGCCAGCAGCTTAGGGGTAGCTTCCACAGATACGCAGTATTTT. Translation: CASSLGVASTDTQYF. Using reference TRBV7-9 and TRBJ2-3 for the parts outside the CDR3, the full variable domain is DTGVSQNPRHKITKRGQNVTFRCDPISEHNRLYWYRQTLGQGPEFLTYFQNEAQLEKSRLLSDRFSAERPKGSFSTLEIQRTEQGDSAMYLCASSLGVASTDTQYFGPGTRLTVL.

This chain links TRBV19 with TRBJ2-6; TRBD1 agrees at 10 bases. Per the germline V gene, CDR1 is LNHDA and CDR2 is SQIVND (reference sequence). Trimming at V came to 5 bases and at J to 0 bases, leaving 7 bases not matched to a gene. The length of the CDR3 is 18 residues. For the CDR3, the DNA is TGTGCCAGTAGTCCAAGGACAGGGGGAACCTCTGGGGCCAACGTCCTGACTTTC. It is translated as CASSPRTGGTSGANVLTF.

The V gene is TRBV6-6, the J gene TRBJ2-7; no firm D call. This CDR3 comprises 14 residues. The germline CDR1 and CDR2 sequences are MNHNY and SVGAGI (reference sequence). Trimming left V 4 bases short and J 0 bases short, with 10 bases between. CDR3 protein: CASSSEGPSYEQYF. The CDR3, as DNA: TGTGCCAGCAGTTCGGAAGGGCCCTCCTACGAGCAGTACTTC.

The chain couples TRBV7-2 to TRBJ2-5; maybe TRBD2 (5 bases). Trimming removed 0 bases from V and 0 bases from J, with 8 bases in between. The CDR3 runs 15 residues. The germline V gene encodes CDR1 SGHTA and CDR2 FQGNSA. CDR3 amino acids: CASSLASGNQETQYF. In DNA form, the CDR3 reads TGTGCCAGCAGCTTAGCGTCCGGGAACCAAGAGACCCAGTACTTC.

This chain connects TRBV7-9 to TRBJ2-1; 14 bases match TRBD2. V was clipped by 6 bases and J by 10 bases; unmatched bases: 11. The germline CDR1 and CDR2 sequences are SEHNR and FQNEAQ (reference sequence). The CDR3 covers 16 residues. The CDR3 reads CASSSGTSGGLREQFF. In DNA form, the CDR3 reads TGTGCCAGCAGTTCCGGGACTAGCGGGGGTCTCAGGGAGCAGTTCTTC.

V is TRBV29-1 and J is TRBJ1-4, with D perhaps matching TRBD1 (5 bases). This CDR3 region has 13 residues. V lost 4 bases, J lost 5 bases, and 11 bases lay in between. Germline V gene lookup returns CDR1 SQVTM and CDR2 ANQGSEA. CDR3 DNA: TGCAGCGTTGCCGGGACCTCCAATGAAAAACTGTTTTTT. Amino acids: CSVAGTSNEKLFF.

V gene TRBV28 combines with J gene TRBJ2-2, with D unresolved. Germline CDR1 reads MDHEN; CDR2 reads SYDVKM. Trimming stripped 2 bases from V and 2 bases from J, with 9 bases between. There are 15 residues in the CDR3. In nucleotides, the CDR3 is TGTGCCAGCAGTTTAGGGGTTTACAACACCGGGGAGCTGTTTTTT. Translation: CASSLGVYNTGELFF.

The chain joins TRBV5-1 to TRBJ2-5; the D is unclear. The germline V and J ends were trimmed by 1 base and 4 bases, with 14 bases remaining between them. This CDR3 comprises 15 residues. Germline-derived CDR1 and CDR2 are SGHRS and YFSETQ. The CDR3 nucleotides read TGCGCCAGCAGCTTGAAGGGTGGCCTAGGAGAGACCCAGTACTTC. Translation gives CASSLKGGLGETQYF.

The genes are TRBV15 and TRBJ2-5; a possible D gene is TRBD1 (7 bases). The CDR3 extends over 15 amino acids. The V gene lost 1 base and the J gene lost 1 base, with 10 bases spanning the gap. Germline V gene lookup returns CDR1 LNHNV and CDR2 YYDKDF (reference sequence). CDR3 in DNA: TGTGCCACCAGCAGAGGCGGGACAGCCCAAGAGACCCAGTACTTC. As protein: CATSRGGTAQETQYF.

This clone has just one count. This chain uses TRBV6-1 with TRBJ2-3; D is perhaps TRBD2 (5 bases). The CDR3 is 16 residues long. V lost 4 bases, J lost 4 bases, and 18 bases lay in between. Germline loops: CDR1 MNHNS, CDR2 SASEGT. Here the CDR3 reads CASSVGTDPRADTQYF. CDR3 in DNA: TGTGCCAGCAGTGTAGGAACGGACCCGAGGGCAGATACGCAGTATTTT.

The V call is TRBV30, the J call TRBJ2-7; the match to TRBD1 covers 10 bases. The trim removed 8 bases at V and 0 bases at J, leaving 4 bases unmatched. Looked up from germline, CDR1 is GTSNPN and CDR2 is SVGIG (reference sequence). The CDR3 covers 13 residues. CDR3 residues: CASRDRGSYEQYF. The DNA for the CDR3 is TGTGCCAGCAGGGACAGGGGCTCCTACGAGCAGTACTTC. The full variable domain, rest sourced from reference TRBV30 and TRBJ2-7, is SQTIHQWPATLVQPVGSPLSLECTVEGTSNPNLYWYRQAAGRGLQLLFYSVGIGQISSEVPQNLSASRPQDRQFILSSKKLLLSDSGFYLCASRDRGSYEQYFGPGTRLTVT.

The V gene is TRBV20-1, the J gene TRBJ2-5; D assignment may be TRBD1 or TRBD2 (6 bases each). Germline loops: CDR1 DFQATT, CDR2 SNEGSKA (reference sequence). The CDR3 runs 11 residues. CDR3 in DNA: TGCAAGGGGACGGGGGCGGAGACCCAGTACTTC. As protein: CKGTGAETQYF.

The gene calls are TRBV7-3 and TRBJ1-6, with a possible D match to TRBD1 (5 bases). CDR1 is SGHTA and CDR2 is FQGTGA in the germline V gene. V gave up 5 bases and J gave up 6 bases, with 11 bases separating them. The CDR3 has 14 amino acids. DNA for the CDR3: TGTGCCAGCAGCCTTACGGGACCTAATTCACCCCTCCACTTT. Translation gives CASSLTGPNSPLHF. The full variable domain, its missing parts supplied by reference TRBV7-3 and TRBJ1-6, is GAGVSQTPSNKVTEKGKYVELRCDPISGHTALYWYRQSLGQGPEFLIYFQGTGAADDSGLPNDRFFAVRPEGSVSTLKIQRTERGDSAVYLCASSLTGPNSPLHFGNGTRLTVT.